This TCR beta chain was retrieved from a study of blood T cells in healthy people across ages. On the study more broadly: Every two T cells gave about one barcoded beta molecule via template switching.

This CDR3 comprises 13 residues. V lost 10 bases and J lost 1; bases outside the gene matches: 3. The germline CDR1 and CDR2 sequences are SNHLY and FYNNEI. With a J-beta primer mix and a sample-barcoded 5' primer, a second PCR ran roughly 6 to 12 cycles. CDR3-containing paired-end reads numbered at least 2.5 million in each sample. TCRdb analysed the 5' RACE reads with MiXCR anew, one entry per CDR3 protein. This table holds hundreds of thousands of distinct CDR3 sequences, about a quarter found once. Findings and limits, study-wide: Roughly linear age-related decline in beta diversity appeared, significant by age around 42.

This clonotype has a handful of counts. Its target is unknown. These same data were also listed under a study on T cells of mothers and their children.

The receptor comes from a boy younger than 18 in good health. Sequencing used blood. The chain recombines TRBV2 with TRBJ2-7; 11 nucleotides match TRBD1. The CDR3 region has the DNA TGTGCCACCGGGACAGGGGGTTCCTACGAGCAGTACTTC. Its translation is CATGTGGSYEQYF.